This entry concerns a single TCR beta chain. The junction departs from the called germline gene at one end, perhaps through a read error. The data were taken from a study of T cell changes during pregnancy in multiple sclerosis. TCRdb's table, derived via immunoSEQ multiplex PCR, lists solely in-frame clones and lacks some. Found here are approximately 61,000 clones, roughly 88% of them singletons; the top ten hold about 1.8%. The germline V gene encodes CDR1 SGHTA and CDR2 FQGNSA. The length of the CDR3 is 14 residues. The sequencing here drew on peripheral blood, taken in the first trimester of pregnancy. This TCR came from a female donor with multiple sclerosis, enrolled in a pregnancy study. The genes are TRBV7-2 and TRBJ2-5, with D tentatively TRBD1 (6 bases). CDR3 amino acids: CASSKDSLQEAQYF. The DNA of the CDR3 is TGTGCCAGCAGCAAGGACAGCCTCCAAGAGGCCCAGTACTTC.